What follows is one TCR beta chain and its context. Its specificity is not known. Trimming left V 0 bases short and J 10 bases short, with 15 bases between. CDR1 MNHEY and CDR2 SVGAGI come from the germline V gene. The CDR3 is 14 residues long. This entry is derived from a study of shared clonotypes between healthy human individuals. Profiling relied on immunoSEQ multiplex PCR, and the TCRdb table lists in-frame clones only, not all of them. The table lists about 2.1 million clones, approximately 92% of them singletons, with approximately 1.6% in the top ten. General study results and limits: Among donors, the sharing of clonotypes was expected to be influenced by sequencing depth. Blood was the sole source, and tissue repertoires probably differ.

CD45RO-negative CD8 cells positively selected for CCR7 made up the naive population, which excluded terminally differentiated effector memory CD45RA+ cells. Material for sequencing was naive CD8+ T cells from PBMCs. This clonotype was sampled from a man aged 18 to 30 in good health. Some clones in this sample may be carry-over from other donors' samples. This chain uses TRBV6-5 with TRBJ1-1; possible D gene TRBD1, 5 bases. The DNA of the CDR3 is TGTGCCAGCAGTTACTCGGAAGGGGCGAGGGGAGCTTTCTTT. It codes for CASSYSEGARGAFF.